The 29 T cell receptor beta chains below come from one sample, sequenced in a study of PD-1 blockade in classical Hodgkin lymphoma. Brentuximab vedotin exposure varied among the patients, all of whom had relapsed after autologous stem cell transplantation. This table comes from immunoSEQ multiplex PCR, and its TCRdb copy is limited to in-frame clones, with some not included. Of 22,000 or so clones in the sample, over 75% are singletons; the top ten hold about a sixth. Sequences were derived from peripheral blood mononuclear cells (PBMCs), sampled before the second cycle of nivolumab. The receptors were gathered from a human donor with classical Hodgkin lymphoma.

The chain recombines TRBV20-1 with TRBJ1-1; D gene uncertain. Trimming removed 2 bases from V and 11 bases from J, with 12 bases in between. Germline CDR1 DFQATT, CDR2 SNEGSKA (reference sequence). The CDR3 has 11 amino acids. The CDR3 spells CSARFSLGAFF. CDR3 coding DNA: TGCAGTGCTAGATTTTCCCTTGGCGCTTTCTTT.

This clone was picked up one time. The chain links TRBV5-1 to TRBJ2-2, with TRBD1 identical over 7 bases. Per germline, CDR1 SGHRS and CDR2 YFSETQ. The CDR3 spans 19 residues. V lost 1 base and J lost 3; bases outside the gene matches: 15. CDR3 coding DNA: TGCGCCAGCAGCTTGTCAAGCCCTTGGACAGGTCCCTACACCGGGGAGCTGTTTTTT. This translates into CASSLSSPWTGPYTGELFF.

The chain has TRBV6-1 and TRBJ2-3, with 12 bases fitting TRBD2. In germline, CDR1 is MNHNS, CDR2 SASEGT. V was clipped by 6 bases and J by 6 bases; unmatched bases: 4. The CDR3 has 14 amino acids. The CDR3 loop reads CASRLAGGSDTQYF. The CDR3 nucleotides read TGTGCCAGCAGACTAGCGGGAGGTTCGGATACGCAGTATTTT.

The chain carries TRBV27 and TRBJ2-7; 11 bases line up with TRBD2. Trimming removed 7 bases from V and 3 bases from J; junction bases left unmatched: 8. The germline CDR1 and CDR2 sequences are MNHEY and SMNVEV (reference sequence). This CDR3 is built from 15 residues. CDR3 nucleotide sequence: TGTGCCAGCACCATGGCTAGCGGGAGGAACTACGAGCAGTACTTC. This sequence encodes CASTMASGRNYEQYF.

This rearrangement joins TRBV5-6 to TRBJ1-2; 9 nucleotides line up with TRBD1. CDR3 length: 16 residues. Unmatched junction bases numbered 7, after V lost 0 bases and J lost 4 bases. Germline loops: CDR1 SGHDT, CDR2 YYEEEE. For the CDR3, the DNA is TGTGCCAGCAGCTTGGTACAGGGGGCGCTTATCTATGGCTACACCTTC. It is translated as CASSLVQGALIYGYTF.

The chain employs TRBV6-1 and TRBJ2-7, with 10 bases matching TRBD1. Trimming at V came to 4 bases and at J to 2 bases, leaving 11 bases not matched to a gene. Germline loops: CDR1 MNHNS, CDR2 SASEGT. The CDR3 is made up of 17 amino acids. CDR3: CASSVVSGQGGPYEQYF. CDR3 in DNA: TGTGCCAGCAGTGTAGTTAGCGGACAGGGGGGGCCCTACGAGCAGTACTTC.

The chain is built from TRBV19 and TRBJ2-7, with 11 bases aligning to TRBD2. J gave up 5 bases and V 5 bases, and 11 bases lay outside the gene matches. CDR1 is LNHDA and CDR2 is SQIVND in the germline V gene (reference sequence). The CDR3 runs 16 residues. The CDR3 sequence: CASSLLASGRSHEQYF. In DNA form, the CDR3 reads TGTGCCAGTAGTCTCCTTGCTAGCGGGAGGTCCCACGAGCAGTACTTC. The full variable domain, its missing parts supplied by reference TRBV19 and TRBJ2-7, is DGGITQSPKYLFRKEGQNVTLSCEQNLNHDAMYWYRQDPGQGLRLIYYSQIVNDFQKGDIAEGYSVSREKKESFPLTVTSAQKNPTAFYLCASSLLASGRSHEQYFGPGTRLTVT.

This clone has a handful of counts. The rearrangement links TRBV11-2 to TRBJ2-5, with 9 positions matching TRBD2. The junction had 12 bases not matched to a gene; V was cut back by 6 bases and J by 4 bases. The CDR3 length is 16 residues. Germline V gene sequence: CDR1 SGHAT, CDR2 FQNNGV. The CDR3 sequence is CASSTGTSSFSETQYF. The CDR3, as DNA: TGTGCCAGCAGTACCGGGACTAGCTCATTTTCAGAGACCCAGTACTTC.

V and J are TRBV12-5 and TRBJ2-1, with TRBD2 identical over 8 bases. Germline trimming cut 5 bases from V and 7 bases from J; bases unmatched to any gene: 10. The CDR3 totals 15 residues. CDR1 is LGHNT and CDR2 is FRNRAP in the germline V gene. In DNA form, the CDR3 reads TGTGCTAGTGGTCGGACTAGCTCCCCTACAAATGAGCAGTTCTTC. Amino acids: CASGRTSSPTNEQFF.

The genes are TRBV4-1 and TRBJ1-6; D is uncertain. V lost 0 bases to trimming and J lost 8 bases, with 8 bases between them. The CDR3 runs 14 residues. Germline assignment: CDR1 MGHRA and CDR2 YSYEKL. CDR3 residues: CASSQERPHSPLHF. CDR3 coding DNA: TGCGCCAGCAGCCAAGAGAGACCGCATTCACCCCTCCACTTT.

The J gene is TRBJ1-6, the V gene TRBV6-6; D unresolved. Germline V gene data show CDR1 as MNHNY and CDR2 as SVGAGI (reference sequence). The length of the CDR3 is 15 residues. With 0 bases removed from V and 10 bases from J, the gap between germline ends came to 13 bases. For the CDR3, the DNA is TGTGCCAGCAGTTACTCAGACCCCCAACACTCACCCCTCCACTTT. This codes for CASSYSDPQHSPLHF.

This clone appeared a few times. The chain carries TRBV23-1 and TRBJ2-7; 7 bases are shared with TRBD1. TRBV23-1 is assigned to the ORF class and has an uncertain function. The V and J ends lost 4 bases and 0 bases, in that order; junction bases with no gene match: 3. The CDR3 is 14 residues long. CDR3 nucleotide sequence: TGCGCCAGCAGTCCCTGGGACAGCTCCTACGAGCAGTACGTC. It is translated as CASSPWDSSYEQYV.

This clone has just a few counts. The rearrangement uses TRBV6-5 and TRBJ2-2, with 9 bases matching TRBD2. J was trimmed by 7 bases and V by 4 bases; bases with no gene match: 4. The CDR3 extends over 14 amino acids. Per the germline V gene, CDR1 is MNHEY and CDR2 is SVGAGI. The DNA for the CDR3 is TGTGCCAGCAGTTTCTCTAGCGGGAACGGGGAGCTGTTTTTT. This codes for CASSFSSGNGELFF.

The J gene is TRBJ2-3, the V gene TRBV7-2; D might be TRBD1 (6 bases). Trimming left V 2 bases short and J 6 bases short, with 12 bases between. Germline CDR1 reads SGHTA; CDR2 reads FQGNSA. The CDR3 covers 14 residues. The CDR3 here is CASSLLGQGDTQYF. CDR3 sequence (DNA): TGTGCCAGCAGCTTACTCGGCCAGGGGGATACGCAGTATTTT.

The chain recombines TRBV7-2 with TRBJ2-2; 12 bases map to TRBD2. V lost 2 bases and J lost 1; bases outside the gene matches: 5. Germline V gene data show CDR1 as SGHTA and CDR2 as FQGNSA. There are 18 residues in the CDR3. The CDR3 sequence is CASSLFTSGGQNTGELFF. CDR3 in DNA: TGTGCCAGCAGCTTATTTACTAGCGGGGGGCAGAACACCGGGGAGCTGTTTTTT.

This chain joins TRBV15 and TRBJ1-2; the D gene is possibly TRBD1 (5 bases). Germline CDR1 and CDR2: LNHNV and YYDKDF (reference sequence). The CDR3 runs to 13 residues. With 3 bases removed from V and 7 bases from J, the gap between germline ends came to 12 bases. DNA for the CDR3: TGTGCCACCAGCAGGGACCGGGACTTTGGCTACACCTTC. Translated: CATSRDRDFGYTF.

This chain uses TRBV9 with TRBJ2-7, with 13 positions matching TRBD2. CDR3 size: 15 residues. The V and J ends lost 3 bases and 5 bases, in that order; junction bases with no gene match: 5. CDR1 is SGDLS, CDR2 YYNGEE, per germline. CDR3 amino acids: CASSGGLAGLNEQYF. Written as DNA, the CDR3 is TGTGCCAGCAGCGGGGGACTAGCGGGATTGAACGAGCAGTACTTC.

The V gene is TRBV7-2, the J gene TRBJ1-5, with 8 bases fitting TRBD1. Germline values: CDR1 SGHTA, CDR2 FQGNSA. Unmatched junction bases numbered 7, after V lost 5 bases and J lost 1 base. The CDR3 is 16 residues long. CDR3: CASSPGQGRSNQPQHF. The CDR3 coding sequence is TGTGCCAGCAGCCCCGGACAGGGTCGGAGCAATCAGCCCCAGCATTTT.

In this sample, this clone turned up a few times. Additional DNA sequences in this sample encode the identical CDR3. The CDR3 spells CASTRGVTYEQYV. The CDR3 coding sequence is TGTGCCAGCACCAGAGGGGTAACCTACGAGCAGTACGTC. The genes are TRBV6-1 and TRBJ2-7; D may correspond to TRBD1 or TRBD2 (5 bases each). Looked up from germline, CDR1 is MNHNS and CDR2 is SASEGT. The ends were cut back, 7 bases at V and 2 bases at J, with 12 bases in the middle. There are 13 residues in the CDR3.

The V gene is TRBV27, the J gene TRBJ1-4; D gene ambiguous. Germline V gene lookup returns CDR1 MNHEY and CDR2 SMNVEV (reference sequence). The CDR3 runs to 14 residues. V lost 3 bases and J lost 1, with 6 bases in between. The CDR3 spells CASSLGRTNEKLFF. The CDR3 DNA reads TGTGCCAGCAGTTTGGGCAGAACTAATGAAAAACTGTTTTTT.

V and J are TRBV6-5 and TRBJ2-5; either TRBD1 or TRBD2 may fit D (6 bases each). The germline V and J ends were trimmed by 2 bases and 5 bases, with 15 bases remaining between them. In germline, CDR1 is MNHEY, CDR2 SVGAGI. The CDR3 sequence is 15 residues long. Here the CDR3 DNA reads TGTGCCAGCAGTTACGGGGGGCTCCGCCGGGAGACCCAGTACTTC. This translates into CASSYGGLRRETQYF.

This rearrangement joins TRBV6-1 to TRBJ1-5; D is undetermined. This CDR3 is 14 amino acids long. The V gene lost 5 bases and the J gene lost 3 bases, with 11 bases spanning the gap. Per germline, CDR1 MNHNS and CDR2 SASEGT. In DNA, the CDR3 is TGTGCCAGCAGTATCCAGGTCTTCAATCAGCCCCAGCATTTT. Translation: CASSIQVFNQPQHF.

The chain recombines TRBV28 with TRBJ2-2; D is undetermined. V dropped 0 bases and J dropped 2 bases, with 16 bases sitting between them. The CDR3 totals 18 residues. From germline, CDR1 is MDHEN and CDR2 SYDVKM. CDR3 sequence: CASSLCVPDPCNTGELFF. The CDR3 DNA reads as TGTGCCAGCAGTTTATGTGTCCCAGATCCCTGTAACACCGGGGAGCTGTTTTTT. Based on the CDR3 plus reference TRBV28 and TRBJ2-2, the full variable domain is DVKVTQSSRYLVKRTGEKVFLECVQDMDHENMFWYRQDPGLGLRLIYFSYDVKMKEKGDIPEGYSVSREKKERFSLILESASTNQTSMYLCASSLCVPDPCNTGELFFGEGSRLTVL.

Only one count was recorded for this clone. The V call is TRBV6-1, the J call TRBJ2-1, with D possibly TRBD1 on 6 matching bases. CDR1 and CDR2 (germline): MNHNS, SASEGT. Trimming removed 2 bases from V and 4 bases from J, with 18 bases in between. CDR3 length: 17 amino acids. CDR3 region: CASSESPFDRYYNEQFF. In DNA, the CDR3 is TGTGCCAGCAGTGAAAGCCCCTTCGACAGGTATTACAATGAGCAGTTCTTC.

The V and J genes are TRBV11-2 and TRBJ1-1; D gene uncertain. Trimming stripped 1 base from V and 4 bases from J, with 13 bases between. CDR3 size: 15 residues. Germline lookup yields CDR1 SGHAT and CDR2 FQNNGV. Written as DNA, the CDR3 is TGTGCCAGCAGCTTAGGGGCAGTCGGGGTCACTGAAGCTTTCTTT. It yields the protein CASSLGAVGVTEAFF.

V usage is TRBV5-1 and J usage is TRBJ1-1; TRBD1 is a possible D gene (6 bases). The germline CDR1 and CDR2 sequences are SGHRS and YFSETQ. V dropped 0 bases and J dropped 8 bases, with 17 bases sitting between them. The CDR3 consists of 15 residues. This CDR3 is CASSLDQGPGTEAFF. The CDR3 DNA follows: TGCGCCAGCAGCTTGGATCAGGGGCCCGGAACAGAAGCTTTCTTT.

V is TRBV13 and J is TRBJ2-2, with 8 positions matching TRBD2. The V segment lost 5 bases and the J segment 6 bases; nucleotides outside the gene matches: 5. This CDR3 has 14 amino acids. Germline values: CDR1 PRHDT, CDR2 FYEKMQ (reference sequence). The DNA for the CDR3 is TGTGCCAGCAGCATGAGACTAGCGTCCGGGGAGCTGTTTTTT. This gives the protein CASSMRLASGELFF.

The chain links TRBV9 to TRBJ2-5; a possible D gene is TRBD2 (6 bases). V was shortened by 2 bases and J by 3 bases, with 17 bases between the two germline ends. This CDR3 is built from 16 residues. Looked up from germline, CDR1 is SGDLS and CDR2 is YYNGEE. This CDR3 is CASSVGLGDFEETQYF. DNA for the CDR3: TGTGCCAGCAGCGTGGGGTTAGGGGACTTCGAAGAGACCCAGTACTTC. Full variable domain (remainder filled in from reference TRBV9 and TRBJ2-5): DSGVTQTPKHLITATGQRVTLRCSPRSGDLSVYWYQQSLDQGLQFLIQYYNGEERAKGNILERFSAQQFPDLHSELNLSSLELGDSALYFCASSVGLGDFEETQYFGPGTRLLVL.

The CDR3 bases are TGCGCCAGCAGCCAAGATCGGGGACTCCAAGAGACCCAGTACTTC. This translates into CASSQDRGLQETQYF. The V and J genes are TRBV4-1 and TRBJ2-5, with a weak D call TRBD2 (6 bases). This CDR3 contains 15 residues. Trimming shortened V by 0 bases and J by 1 base, and 9 bases separated the two germline ends. Germline CDR1 is MGHRA and CDR2 is YSYEKL.